The TCR beta chain under discussion was sequenced for a study of molecular identifiers for immune sequencing clone quantification. Overall study findings and caveats: Clones with over 20 RNA copies captured over 97% of effector molecules but under 1% of naive ones.

Bulk TCR libraries were made with methods that had been previously described and with listed TCR primers. TCRdb ran MiXCR on the PCR reads and lists one entry per CDR3 protein. The data show roughly 93,000 distinct CDR3 sequences, around 20% seen once. The J segment lost 2 bases and the V segment lost 5 bases, leaving 6 bases of the junction unmatched. This CDR3 region has 13 residues. CDR1 SQVTM and CDR2 ANQGSEA come from the germline V gene. Sorted cells numbering 20,000 to 1,000,000, with 10%, 30% or 50% RNA, yielded the naive CD8 libraries. This clonotype has a count of ten or more. Its antigen is not known.

The sequence was collected from a human donor in good health. Some libraries in this study had Jurkat cell RNA spiked in. V is TRBV29-1 and J is TRBJ2-7; TRBD1 aligns across 7 bases. Sequencing used naive CD8+ T cells from blood, with Jurkat cell RNA spiked in. Noted subset: FACS-sorted CD8+CD4-CCR7+CD45RA+ naive T cells. The CDR3 reads CSVSGTATYEQYF. For the CDR3, the DNA is TGCAGCGTTTCCGGGACAGCCACCTACGAGCAGTACTTC.